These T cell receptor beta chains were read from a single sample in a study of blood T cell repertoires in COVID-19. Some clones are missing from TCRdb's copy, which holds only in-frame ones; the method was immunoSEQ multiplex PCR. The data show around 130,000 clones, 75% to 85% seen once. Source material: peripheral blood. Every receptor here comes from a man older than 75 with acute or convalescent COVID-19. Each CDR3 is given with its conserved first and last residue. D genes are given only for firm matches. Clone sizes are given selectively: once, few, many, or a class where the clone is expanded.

CARSLVSGEQYF | TGTGCCAGAAGCTTGGTGTCGGGCGAGCAGTACTTC | TRBJ2-7 | NA | TRBV5-3 | NA
CASSFETGDTQYF | TGTGCCAGCAGCTTCGAGACTGGAGATACGCAGTATTTT | TRBJ2-3 | NA | TRBV2 | NA
CASSWLWDNSLGNEQFF | TGCGCCAGCAGCTGGTTGTGGGACAACTCTCTAGGAAATGAGCAGTTCTTC | TRBJ2-1 | NA | TRBV5-1 | NA
CASSAGTGVSPLHF | TGTGCCAGCAGCGCCGGGACAGGTGTTTCACCCCTCCACTTT | TRBJ1-6 | NA | TRBV9 | TRBD1
CASSLKGGGKTQYF | TGTGCCAGCAGCTTAAAGGGGGGAGGGAAGACCCAGTACTTC | TRBJ2-5 | NA | TRBV7-2 | NA
CASLVHGYTF | TGTGCCTCCTTAGTACATGGCTACACCTTC | TRBJ1-2 | NA | TRBV30 | NA
CAISESNPGNSPLHF | TGTGCCATCAGTGAGTCTAACCCAGGGAATTCACCCCTCCACTTT | TRBJ1-6 | NA | TRBV10-3 | NA
CASSQVPGSAYGYTF | TGCGCCAGCAGCCAAGTTCCAGGGTCAGCCTATGGCTACACCTTC | TRBJ1-2 | NA | TRBV4-1 | NA
CASTPGRQGGETQYF | TGTGCCAGCACCCCGGGGAGGCAGGGTGGAGAGACCCAGTACTTC | TRBJ2-5 | NA | TRBV6-5 | NA
CASSTIRRGGFQPQHF | TGTGCCAGTAGTACCATCCGGCGCGGGGGGTTCCAGCCCCAGCATTTT | TRBJ1-5 | NA | TRBV19 | NA
CASSRGQGNTGELFF | TGTGCCAGCAGCCGAGGACAGGGGAACACCGGGGAGCTGTTTTTT | TRBJ2-2 | NA | TRBV4-2 | TRBD1
CAWSGLSIENEQFF | TGTGCCTGGAGTGGGTTATCGATCGAGAATGAGCAGTTCTTC | TRBJ2-1 | few | TRBV30 | NA
CASSQDGTGTNTEAFF | TGTGCCAGCAGCCAAGACGGGACAGGGACGAACACTGAAGCTTTCTTT | TRBJ1-1 | NA | TRBV4-2 | TRBD1
CASSHRILDRMGTGELFF | TGTGCCAGCAGCCACAGAATATTGGACAGAATGGGCACCGGGGAGCTGTTTTTT | TRBJ2-2 | NA | TRBV3-1/TRBV3-2 | NA
CASLRGQYNEQFF | TGTGCCAGCCTGAGGGGACAGTACAATGAGCAGTTCTTC | TRBJ2-1 | NA | TRBV2 | TRBD1
CASSESSRLAGASPQYF | TGCGCCAGCAGTGAGTCATCCCGGCTAGCGGGGGCCTCCCCTCAGTACTTC | TRBJ2-4 | NA | TRBV10-2 | TRBD2
CASSIDSGGWTKNIQYF | TGTGCCAGCAGTATAGACTCAGGGGGCTGGACCAAAAACATTCAGTACTTC | TRBJ2-4 | NA | TRBV2 | TRBD1
CASSQVEERYNEQFF | TGTGCCAGCAGCCAAGTTGAGGAACGATACAATGAGCAGTTCTTC | TRBJ2-1 | once | TRBV4-2 | NA
CASSKAGRGTYGYTF | TGTGCCAGCAGTAAAGCAGGCAGGGGTACCTATGGCTACACCTTC | TRBJ1-2 | NA | TRBV9 | NA
CASSPGTDAYEQYF | TGTGCCAGCTCACCAGGGACAGACGCCTACGAGCAGTACTTC | TRBJ2-7 | many | TRBV18 | TRBD1
CASSLLAGGRKQPYNEQFF | TGTGCCAGTAGTTTACTAGCGGGGGGGCGGAAACAACCCTACAATGAGCAGTTCTTC | TRBJ2-1 | NA | TRBV19 | TRBD2
CASGGLAGAYEQYF | TGTGCCAGCGGCGGGCTAGCGGGGGCCTACGAGCAGTACTTC | TRBJ2-7 | NA | TRBV6-5 | TRBD2
CASSSVTSGQTSTGNTIYF | TGTGCCAGCAGTTCCGTTACTTCGGGACAAACTTCAACTGGAAACACCATATATTTT | TRBJ1-3 | NA | TRBV28 | NA